Shown below are 3 T cell receptor beta chains from a single sample sequenced in a study of cytomegalovirus exposure and HLA in healthy donors. The PCR had 60 Vbeta and 13 Jbeta primers. The method was immunoSEQ multiplex PCR; TCRdb's version includes in-frame clones alone and lacks a portion of them. The sample shows 150,000 or so clones, around 75% of them seen only once. Sequenced sample: PBMCs. These receptors all stem from a man aged 18 to 30 in good health and CMV-seropositive.

The J gene is TRBJ1-1, the V gene TRBV4-2, with a tentative D call TRBD1 (6 bases). Deletions cut 2 bases from V and 3 bases from J, with 13 bases between. Germline V gene lookup returns CDR1 LGHNA and CDR2 YNFKEQ. CDR3 length: 15 residues. The CDR3 nucleotides read TGTGCCAGCAGCCAATCAGGGGATGGGGACACTGAAGCTTTCTTT. The encoded protein is CASSQSGDGDTEAFF.

J is TRBJ1-4 and V is TRBV7-8, with no clear D. V shed 4 bases and J shed 6 bases, with 21 bases lying between them. Germline CDR1 is SGHVS and CDR2 is FQNEAQ. The CDR3 extends over 17 amino acids. The DNA for the CDR3 is TGTGCCAGCAGCTCCCTTATCGGCAGCGACGGGTATGAAAAACTGTTTTTT. Residues: CASSSLIGSDGYEKLFF.

This clone was counted between two and nine times. The chain is built from TRBV2 and TRBJ1-4; D is unresolved. Trimming took 6 bases from V and 8 from J, leaving 16 bases between them. There are 14 residues in the CDR3. Germline CDR1 is SNHLY and CDR2 is FYNNEI. CDR3 nucleotides: TGTGCCAGCAGAATGGAATGGGAGGACGAAAAACTGTTTTTT. As protein: CASRMEWEDEKLFF.